A single TCR beta chain is shown here with its context. The primer mix had 60 Vbeta and 13 Jbeta primers. Profiling relied on immunoSEQ multiplex PCR, and the TCRdb table lists in-frame clones only, not all of them. Of about 54,000 clones listed, 82% are singletons. The CDR3 is made up of 11 amino acids. The V gene's germline CDR1 is GTSNPN and CDR2 SVGIG (reference sequence). The V end was cut by 3 bases, the J end by 8 bases, with 9 bases between. The source of the sample is a study of cytomegalovirus exposure and HLA in healthy donors. The chain recombines TRBV30 with TRBJ2-3; D unclear. What was sequenced was PBMCs. The clonotype comes from a woman under 30 in good health and CMV-seronegative. The CDR3 coding sequence is TGTGCCTGGAGCCGGCCTAGTACGCAGTATTTT. Translated, it gives CAWSRPSTQYF. The full variable domain, its missing parts supplied by reference TRBV30 and TRBJ2-3, is SQTIHQWPATLVQPVGSPLSLECTVEGTSNPNLYWYRQAAGRGLQLLFYSVGIGQISSEVPQNLSASRPQDRQFILSSKKLLLSDSGFYLCAWSRPSTQYFGPGTRLTVL.